The subject of this entry is one T cell receptor beta chain. PCR was performed using 60 Vbeta and 13 Jbeta primers. Method: immunoSEQ multiplex PCR; TCRdb's copy keeps in-frame clones and lacks some. The sample has about 190,000 clones, more than 65% seen once. The source of the sample is a study of cytomegalovirus exposure and HLA in healthy donors. The CDR3 spans 19 residues. V gave up 6 bases and J gave up 0 bases; unmatched junction bases: 8. Germline values: CDR1 LNHDA, CDR2 SQIVND (reference sequence). The clonotype originates from a middle-aged man in good health and CMV-seropositive. The chain is built from TRBV19 and TRBJ2-1; 16 bases fit TRBD2. The sample consisted of PBMCs. DNA for the CDR3: TGTGCCAGTAGCTACGGGACTAGCGGGAGGGTAACCTCCTACAATGAGCAGTTCTTC. Its protein is CASSYGTSGRVTSYNEQFF.